This T cell receptor (beta chain) derives from a study of shared T cell receptors in the human thymus. Clones were sequenced by immunoSEQ multiplex PCR, and TCRdb holds only the in-frame ones, with some missing. The sample has more than 550,000 clones, 80% to 90% seen once. This clone was seen just once. These records were also assigned to another study, of human thymus T cells. That work states: From resections taken during corrective heart surgery, the thymus tissue was obtained.

The TCR originated in a girl in the first two years of life with a congenital heart defect. What was sequenced was thymocytes.

The CDR3 region is CASSSLHGTSGGGGNEQFF. In DNA form, the CDR3 reads TGTGCCAGCAGCTCCCTGCATGGGACTAGCGGGGGTGGAGGTAATGAGCAGTTCTTC. The rearrangement joins TRBV5-4 to TRBJ2-1, with 14 positions matching TRBD2. V shed 3 bases, J shed 7 bases, and the junction held 15 bases outside the gene matches. The CDR3 covers 19 residues. Germline CDR1 SGHNT, CDR2 YYREEE (reference sequence).